The 24 T cell receptor beta chains in this list originate from one sample, sequenced in a study of blood T cell repertoires in COVID-19. The assay was immunoSEQ multiplex PCR, and TCRdb's table has in-frame clones only and misses some. The sample contains 150,000 to 200,000 clones, more than 75% of which appear only once. Material for sequencing was peripheral blood. The receptor set was obtained from a man in his forties with active or convalescent COVID-19.

V is TRBV19 and J is TRBJ2-6; D gene unclear. The CDR3 has 16 residues. V gave up 4 bases and J gave up 0 bases, with 10 bases separating them. CDR1 and CDR2 (germline): LNHDA, SQIVND (reference sequence). DNA for the CDR3: TGTGCCAGTAGTACAGGCGCCCGCTCTGGGGCCAACGTCCTGACTTTC. Translated: CASSTGARSGANVLTF.

This sequence joins TRBV6-1 and TRBJ1-1; 7 bases are a match to TRBD1. The V and J ends lost 3 bases and 9 bases, in that order; junction bases with no gene match: 4. Germline CDR1 reads MNHNS; CDR2 reads SASEGT. The CDR3 contains 12 residues. Here the CDR3 DNA reads TGTGCCAGCAGTGACCGACAGGGTAAAGCTTTCTTT. Translated: CASSDRQGKAFF.

To note about this clone: The same CDR3 is also encoded by other DNA sequences in this sample. The rearrangement uses TRBV18 and TRBJ1-2; 7 nucleotides align to TRBD1. Germline V lookup: CDR1 KGHSH, CDR2 LQKENI. The ends lost 6 bases at V and 3 bases at J; junction bases unmatched: 4. The CDR3 is 13 residues long. CDR3 in amino acids: CASSPTGDYGYTF. In DNA, the CDR3 is TGTGCCAGCTCGCCAACAGGGGACTATGGCTACACCTTC. The whole variable domain, remainder taken from reference TRBV18 and TRBJ1-2, is NAGVMQNPRHLVRRRGQEARLRCSPMKGHSHVYWYRQLPEEGLKFMVYLQKENIIDESGMPKERFSAEFPKEGPSILRIQQVVRGDSAAYFCASSPTGDYGYTFGSGTRLTVV.

The V call is TRBV7-2, the J call TRBJ1-1; D gene uncertain. From germline, CDR1 is SGHTA and CDR2 FQGNSA. Trimming took 4 bases from V and 0 from J, leaving 6 bases between them. The CDR3 is 13 residues long. The CDR3 DNA sequence: TGTGCCAGCAGCTCCCAGATGAACACTGAAGCTTTCTTT. This sequence encodes CASSSQMNTEAFF.

The chain recombines TRBV5-1 with TRBJ2-5; no clear D. The CDR3 sequence is 15 residues long. The ends were cut back, 1 base at V and 4 bases at J, with 14 bases in the middle. Germline values: CDR1 SGHRS, CDR2 YFSETQ. The CDR3 DNA reads TGCGCCAGCAGCTTGCAGAGAGAGCGTCGAGAGACCCAGTACTTC. It encodes CASSLQRERRETQYF.

The rearrangement links TRBV7-3 to TRBJ2-1, with 11 bases matching TRBD2. This CDR3 contains 15 residues. V lost 5 bases and J lost 9; bases outside the gene matches: 9. Germline V gene sequence: CDR1 SGHTA, CDR2 FQGTGA. CDR3 nucleotides: TGTGCCAGCAGCCCTAGCGGGGGGCTCAAGGGTGAGCAGTTCTTC. Protein sequence: CASSPSGGLKGEQFF.

The rearrangement joins TRBV6-5 to TRBJ1-4, with 9 nucleotides matching TRBD1. The CDR3 consists of 14 residues. Germline lookup yields CDR1 MNHEY and CDR2 SVGAGI. J was trimmed by 8 bases and V by 6 bases; bases with no gene match: 7. CDR3: CASRVDRGREKLFF. For the CDR3, the DNA is TGTGCCAGCAGGGTAGACAGGGGGAGGGAAAAACTGTTTTTT.

On this clone: An end of the junction differs from the germline gene, which may be a read error. The gene calls are TRBV7-7 and TRBJ2-3; TRBD2 is a possible D gene (7 bases). The CDR3 runs to 15 residues. Germline loops: CDR1 SSHAT, CDR2 FNYEAQ (reference sequence). This CDR3 is CASSVGGLGSDTQYF. The CDR3 DNA is TGTGCTAGCAGCGTGGGGGGGCTGGGTTCAGATACGCAGTATTTT.

This chain links TRBV30 with TRBJ1-5, with 9 nucleotides matching TRBD1. CDR1 and CDR2 from the germline V gene are GTSNPN and SVGIG (reference sequence). The CDR3 loop spans 18 amino acids. V shed 2 bases, J shed 1 base, and the junction held 12 bases outside the gene matches. As DNA, the CDR3 is TGTGCCTGGAGTACCCGACAGGGGGTATCCCTGAGCAATCAGCCCCAGCATTTT. This gives the protein CAWSTRQGVSLSNQPQHF. Combining the CDR3 with reference TRBV30 and TRBJ1-5 gives the whole variable domain SQTIHQWPATLVQPVGSPLSLECTVEGTSNPNLYWYRQAAGRGLQLLFYSVGIGQISSEVPQNLSASRPQDRQFILSSKKLLLSDSGFYLCAWSTRQGVSLSNQPQHFGDGTRLSIL.

This clone was counted a single time. The chain employs TRBV10-3 and TRBJ2-7, with D perhaps matching TRBD1 (6 bases). The CDR3 sequence is 15 residues long. The germline V gene encodes CDR1 ENHRY and CDR2 SYGVKD. V lost 3 bases and J 2 bases, leaving 14 bases between the germline ends. The CDR3 bases are TGTGCCATCAGTGATCGAGACAGGCAGGCCTACGAGCAGTACTTC. It specifies CAISDRDRQAYEQYF.

The chain employs TRBV14 and TRBJ2-7, with a tentative D call TRBD2 (5 bases). CDR1 and CDR2 (germline): SGHDN, FVKESK. Trimming pared 2 bases from V and 6 bases from J, leaving 17 bases between. There are 15 residues in the CDR3. The CDR3 region is CASSQLDARRGEQYF. CDR3 bases: TGTGCCAGCAGCCAATTGGACGCCCGCCGGGGCGAGCAGTACTTC. Full variable domain (remainder filled in from reference TRBV14 and TRBJ2-7): EAGVTQFPSHSVIEKGQTVTLRCDPISGHDNLYWYRRVMGKEIKFLLHFVKESKQDESGMPNNRFLAERTGGTYSTLKVQPAELEDSGVYFCASSQLDARRGEQYFGPGTRLTVT.

V gene TRBV3-1 (or the pseudogene TRBV3-2) combines with J gene TRBJ2-7, with D possibly TRBD1 on 6 matching bases. Trimming shortened V by 5 bases and J by 3 bases, and 17 bases separated the two germline ends. CDR1 and CDR2 from the germline V gene are LGHDT and YNNKEL (reference sequence). The CDR3 totals 15 residues. For the CDR3, the DNA is TGTGCCAGCAGCACCTATACAGGGCCGCACTACGAGCAGTACTTC. Its protein is CASSTYTGPHYEQYF.

As DNA, the CDR3 is TGTGCCAGTAGTATCGAGGCAAGCACAGATACGCAGTATTTT. It yields the protein CASSIEASTDTQYF. The V call is TRBV19, the J call TRBJ2-3; D remains unclear. Germline V gives CDR1 LNHDA, CDR2 SQIVND (reference sequence). There are 14 residues in the CDR3. V dropped 3 bases and J dropped 0 bases, with 7 bases sitting between them.

The rearrangement links TRBV7-2 to TRBJ2-4; 12 nucleotides agree with TRBD1. Germline CDR1 and CDR2: SGHTA and FQGNSA. J lost 6 bases, V lost 4 bases, and 1 base had no gene match. The CDR3 runs 14 residues. As DNA, the CDR3 is TGTGCCAGCAGCTCGGGACAGGGGGCAAACATTCAGTACTTC. Translating gives CASSSGQGANIQYF.

The genes are TRBV5-5 and TRBJ1-5; D is uncertain. The ends were cut back, 1 base at V and 8 bases at J, with 16 bases in the middle. CDR3 length: 15 residues. Looked up from germline, CDR1 is SGHKS and CDR2 is YYEKEE (reference sequence). CDR3 amino acids: CASSLSESGSKPQHF. DNA of the CDR3: TGTGCCAGCAGCTTGTCGGAGTCGGGGTCCAAGCCCCAGCATTTT.

The chain carries TRBV20-1 and TRBJ2-7; 8 bases are a match to TRBD1. CDR3 length: 11 amino acids. CDR1 is DFQATT and CDR2 is SNEGSKA in the germline V gene (reference sequence). V trimming: 7 bases; J trimming: 1 base; junction bases outside the gene matches: 0. The CDR3 loop reads CSGTGSYEQYF. The CDR3 bases are TGCAGTGGGACAGGGTCCTACGAGCAGTACTTC.

The chain couples TRBV18 to TRBJ1-1; D unclear. Trimming cost V 4 bases and J 0 bases, with 12 bases left between them. CDR3 length equals 15 residues. Germline CDR1 is KGHSH and CDR2 is LQKENI. CDR3 sequence (DNA): TGTGCCAGCTCACTTACGACGGGAGTGAACACTGAAGCTTTCTTT. Protein: CASSLTTGVNTEAFF. Full variable domain (outside the CDR3, taken from reference TRBV18 and TRBJ1-1): NAGVMQNPRHLVRRRGQEARLRCSPMKGHSHVYWYRQLPEEGLKFMVYLQKENIIDESGMPKERFSAEFPKEGPSILRIQQVVRGDSAAYFCASSLTTGVNTEAFFGQGTRLTVV.

The count of this clone is one. The genes are TRBV18 and TRBJ1-1; 7 bases align to TRBD1. This CDR3 region has 13 residues. After removal of 6 bases from V and 7 bases from J, the junction contained 8 bases not matched to a gene. Germline values: CDR1 KGHSH, CDR2 LQKENI. The CDR3 region has the DNA TGTGCCAGCTCTGGCGGGACAGCGGATGAAGCTTTCTTT. This gives the protein CASSGGTADEAFF.

This chain connects TRBV5-1 to TRBJ1-6; TRBD1 is a possible D gene (5 bases). CDR1 is SGHRS, CDR2 YFSETQ, per germline. This CDR3 is built from 17 residues. The V end was cut by 4 bases, the J end by 0 bases, with 14 bases between. CDR3 sequence: CASSPGLRSSYNSPLHF. The CDR3 DNA sequence: TGCGCCAGCAGCCCGGGACTGAGGAGCTCCTATAATTCACCCCTCCACTTT.

The V call is TRBV28, the J call TRBJ1-5; D is uncertain. Germline CDR1 and CDR2: MDHEN and SYDVKM. This CDR3 comprises 12 residues. Deletions cut 6 bases from V and 7 bases from J, with 10 bases between. The CDR3 nucleotides read TGTGCCAGCAGCACATCTTTGCAGCCCCAGCATTTT. Its protein product is CASSTSLQPQHF.

The genes are TRBV30 and TRBJ2-1, with a tentative D call TRBD1 (6 bases). This CDR3 is built from 17 residues. CDR1 GTSNPN and CDR2 SVGIG come from the germline V gene (reference sequence). Trimming removed 0 bases from V and 1 base from J, with 16 bases in between. This CDR3 reads CAWSVSPPTGSYNEQFF. Written as DNA, the CDR3 is TGTGCCTGGAGTGTAAGCCCCCCGACAGGATCCTACAATGAGCAGTTCTTC.

The sample holds a few counts of this clone. The rearrangement links TRBV12-5 to TRBJ2-1; no reliable D call. The germline CDR1 and CDR2 sequences are LGHNT and FRNRAP. The CDR3 length is 14 residues. V was trimmed by 5 bases and J by 6 bases, leaving 14 bases between them. CDR3 sequence: CASGAERWANEQFF. The CDR3 coding sequence is TGTGCTAGTGGTGCCGAACGGTGGGCCAATGAGCAGTTCTTC. Full variable domain (remainder filled in from reference TRBV12-5 and TRBJ2-1): DARVTQTPRHKVTEMGQEVTMRCQPILGHNTVFWYRQTMMQGLELLAYFRNRAPLDDSGMPKDRFSAEMPDATLATLKIQPSEPRDSAVYFCASGAERWANEQFFGPGTRLTVL.

This clone was picked up a small number of times. The chain has TRBV29-1 and TRBJ1-2; TRBD1 aligns across 7 bases. CDR1 and CDR2 from the germline V gene are SQVTM and ANQGSEA. There are 11 residues in the CDR3. Trimming removed 7 bases from V and 9 bases from J; junction bases left unmatched: 8. The CDR3 nucleotides read TGCAGCGAGGGGACAGCCGGCCGCTACACCTTC. It is translated as CSEGTAGRYTF.

There are a few counts of this clone. The CDR3 sequence is CAISDKGNTIYF. The CDR3 DNA is TGTGCCATCAGTGATAAAGGAAACACCATATATTTT. The chain recombines TRBV10-3 with TRBJ1-3; D gene uncertain. V lost 3 bases, J lost 4 bases, and 4 bases lay in between. The CDR3 sequence is 12 residues long. Looked up from germline, CDR1 is ENHRY and CDR2 is SYGVKD.